This T cell receptor beta chain was captured in a study of T cell responses to AZD1222 COVID-19 vaccine. In germline, CDR1 is SGHTA, CDR2 FQGNSA. The CDR3 length is 15 residues. V was clipped by 1 base and J by 2 bases, with 8 bases between them. Using immunoSEQ multiplex PCR, the repertoire was profiled, and TCRdb retains in-frame clones only, with some absent. The sample holds roughly 120,000 clones, roughly 91% seen once. General study results and limits: Sampled repertoires all dated from after the peak T cell response. It should be noted that donors were predominantly white British and more often female, and clonal diversity was possibly underestimated. Baseline seropositives among AZD1222 recipients totaled only five or six.

This clone was seen once. Its antigen is still unknown. The rearrangement joins TRBV7-2 to TRBJ2-2; maybe TRBD2 (5 bases). Sequencing was performed on peripheral blood, taken on day 0 of AZD1222 vaccination. The sequence derives from an adult in good health. The CDR3 DNA sequence: TGTGCCAGCAGCTTAGGGACTCTAAACACCGGGGAGCTGTTTTTT. This gives the protein CASSLGTLNTGELFF.